This TCR beta chain was observed in a study of T cells expressing NK-cell markers. Study-level results: The contribution of dominant NKG2C+ clonotypes to CD8+ T cells in five to seven donors was roughly 1.0-7.5%.

Comment on this clonotype: Its target is unknown.

Germline lookup yields CDR1 MNHEY and CDR2 SVGEGT. This CDR3 is built from 16 residues. TCRdb processed the 5' RACE reads again and assigns one entry to each CDR3 protein, with no DNA. The sample table sets out some 600,000 distinct CDR3 sequences. Sequenced: blood T cells: a sorted CD56 or NKG2C T cell subset, CD4+ or CD8+ T cells, or bulk PBMC T cells (not recorded which). The TCR was taken from a man aged 18 to 35 in good health. The genes are TRBV6-2 or TRBV6-3 and TRBJ2-2; TCRdb proposes TRBD1, but this gene call is untestable without DNA. The chain's CDR3 is CASSPDGALSTGELFF.